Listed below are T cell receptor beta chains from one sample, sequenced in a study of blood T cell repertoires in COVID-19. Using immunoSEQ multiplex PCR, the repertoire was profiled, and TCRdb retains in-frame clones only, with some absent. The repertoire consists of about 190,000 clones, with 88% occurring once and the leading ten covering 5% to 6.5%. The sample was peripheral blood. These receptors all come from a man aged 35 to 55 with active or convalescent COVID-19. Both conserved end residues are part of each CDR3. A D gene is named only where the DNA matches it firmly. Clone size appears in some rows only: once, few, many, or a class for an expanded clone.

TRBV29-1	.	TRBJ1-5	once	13	TGCAGCGTTGGCGACAATAGGAATCAGCCCCAGCATTTT	CSVGDNRNQPQHF
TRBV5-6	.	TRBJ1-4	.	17	TGTGCCAGCAGCATCCGAAAAACAGGGTTCGCTAATGAAAAACTGTTTTTT	CASSIRKTGFANEKLFF
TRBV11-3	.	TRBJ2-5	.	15	TGTGCCAGCAGCTTAAACGCGGGATGGCGAGAGACCCAGTACTTC	CASSLNAGWRETQYF
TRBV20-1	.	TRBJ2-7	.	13	TGCAGTGCTAGTCGGGGGACGTCATACGAGCAGTACTTC	CSASRGTSYEQYF
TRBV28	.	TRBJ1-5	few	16	TGTGCCAGCAGTTTCGGTTGGGGGCCAGGCAATCAGCCCCAGCATTTT	CASSFGWGPGNQPQHF
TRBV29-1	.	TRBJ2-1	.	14	TGCAGCGTTGAAGATCCAAAGGGGCTCAATGAGCAGTTCTTC	CSVEDPKGLNEQFF
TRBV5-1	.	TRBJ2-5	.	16	TGCGCCAGCAGCTTGGTGGGCAGACAGTCACAAGAGACCCAGTACTTC	CASSLVGRQSQETQYF
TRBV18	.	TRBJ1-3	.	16	TGTGCCAGCTCACGAGACCAGGGTTCGGCTGGAAACACCATATATTTT	CASSRDQGSAGNTIYF
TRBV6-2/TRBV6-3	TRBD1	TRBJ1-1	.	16	TGTGCCAGCAGTTACAGACAGGGGACATCGAACACTGAAGCTTTCTTT	CASSYRQGTSNTEAFF
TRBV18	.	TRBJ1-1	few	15	TGTGCCAGCTCACCCGGGAACCGGGTGAACACTGAAGCTTTCTTT	CASSPGNRVNTEAFF
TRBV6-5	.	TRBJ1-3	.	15	TGTGCCAGCAGTTACGTGTCAGAAGCTGGAAACACCATATATTTT	CASSYVSEAGNTIYF
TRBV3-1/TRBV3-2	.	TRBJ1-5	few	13	TGTGCCAGCAGTCTATATAGCAATCAGCCCCAGCATTTT	CASSLYSNQPQHF
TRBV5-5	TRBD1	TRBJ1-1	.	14	TGTGCCAGCAGCTTGGCTACAGGGGGGACTGAAGCTTTCTTT	CASSLATGGTEAFF
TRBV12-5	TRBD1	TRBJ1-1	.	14	TGTGCTAGTGGTCCCGGACAGGGGAGCACTGAAGCTTTCTTT	CASGPGQGSTEAFF
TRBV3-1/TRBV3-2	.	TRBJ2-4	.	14	TGTGCCAGCAGCCAGAGGACTACCAAAAACATTCAGTACTTC	CASSQRTTKNIQYF
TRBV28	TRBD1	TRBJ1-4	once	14	TGTGCCAGCAGGACAGGGAATTGGGATGAAAAACTGTTTTTT	CASRTGNWDEKLFF
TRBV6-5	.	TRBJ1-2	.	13	TGTGCCAGCAGTACGACTGGGAACTATGGCTACACCTTC	CASSTTGNYGYTF
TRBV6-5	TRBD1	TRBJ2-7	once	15	TGTGCCAGCACCCGAGACCCGGGACAGGGGTACGAGCAGTACTTC	CASTRDPGQGYEQYF
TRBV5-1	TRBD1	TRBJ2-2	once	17	TGCGCCAGCAGCCAAGAGTCATTGACAGGGAGCACCGGGGAGCTGTTTTTT	CASSQESLTGSTGELFF
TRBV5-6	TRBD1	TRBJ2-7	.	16	TGTGCCAGCAGCTTGGTGACCGGGACAGGCGCCTACGAGCAGTACTTC	CASSLVTGTGAYEQYF
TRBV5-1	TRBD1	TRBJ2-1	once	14	TGCGCCAGCAGCTTGGCACAGGGGGCTTTTGAGCAGTTCTTC	CASSLAQGAFEQFF
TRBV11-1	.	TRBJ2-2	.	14	TGTGCCAGCAGCGTAACTCTAGACACCGGGGAGCTGTTTTTT	CASSVTLDTGELFF
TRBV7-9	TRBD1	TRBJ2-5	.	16	TGTGCCAGCAGCTTGGGACAGGCTGTGTACCAAGAGACCCAGTACTTC	CASSLGQAVYQETQYF
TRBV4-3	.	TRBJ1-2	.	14	TGCGCCAGCAGCCAACCGGACCGGCCGGGGAGCTACACCTTC	CASSQPDRPGSYTF
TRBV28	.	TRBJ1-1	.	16	TGTGCCAGCAGACCCCCGGCAGGGGCTGCGGACACTGAAGCTTTCTTT	CASRPPAGAADTEAFF
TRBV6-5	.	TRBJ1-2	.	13	TGTGCCAGCGCCGGGACTGGGAACTATGGCTACACCTTC	CASAGTGNYGYTF
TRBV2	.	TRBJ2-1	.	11	TGTGCCAGCAAGCAGGGCTATGAGCAGTTCTTC	CASKQGYEQFF
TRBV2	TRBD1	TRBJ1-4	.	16	TGTGCCAGCAGTAGTACAGGGGGCCTGCCTAATGAAAAACTGTTTTTT	CASSSTGGLPNEKLFF
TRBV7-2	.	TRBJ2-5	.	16	TGTGCCAGCAGCTTAGGAACAGGGCCTAACCCAGAGACCCAGTACTTC	CASSLGTGPNPETQYF
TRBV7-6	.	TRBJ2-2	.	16	TGTGCCAGCAGCCGTAACGGGGGACGGAGCACCGGGGAGCTGTTTTTT	CASSRNGGRSTGELFF